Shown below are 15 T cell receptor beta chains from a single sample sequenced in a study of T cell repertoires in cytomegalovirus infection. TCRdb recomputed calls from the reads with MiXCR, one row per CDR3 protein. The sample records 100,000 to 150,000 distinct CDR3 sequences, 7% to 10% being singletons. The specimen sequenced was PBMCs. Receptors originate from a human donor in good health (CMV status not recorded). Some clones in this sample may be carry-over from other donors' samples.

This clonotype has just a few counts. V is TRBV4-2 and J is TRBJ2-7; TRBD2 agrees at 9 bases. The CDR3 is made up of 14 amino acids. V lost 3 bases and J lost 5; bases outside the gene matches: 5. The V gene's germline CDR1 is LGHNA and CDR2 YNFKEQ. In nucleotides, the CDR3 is TGTGCCAGCAGCCAGCGGGGGGGCAACCACGAGCAGTACTTC. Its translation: CASSQRGGNHEQYF.

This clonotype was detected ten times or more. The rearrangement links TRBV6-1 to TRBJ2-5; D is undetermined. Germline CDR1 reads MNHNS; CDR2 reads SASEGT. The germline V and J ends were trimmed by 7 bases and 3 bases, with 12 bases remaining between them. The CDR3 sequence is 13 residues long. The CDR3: CASTPRGEETQYF. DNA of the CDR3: TGTGCCAGCACCCCCCGTGGAGAAGAGACCCAGTACTTC.

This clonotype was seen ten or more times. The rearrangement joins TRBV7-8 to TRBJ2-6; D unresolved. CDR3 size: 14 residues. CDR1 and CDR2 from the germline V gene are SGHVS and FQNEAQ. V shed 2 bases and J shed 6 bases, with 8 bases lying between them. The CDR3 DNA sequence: TGTGCCAGCAGCTTAAATTACCCGGCCAACGTCCTGACTTTC. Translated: CASSLNYPANVLTF.

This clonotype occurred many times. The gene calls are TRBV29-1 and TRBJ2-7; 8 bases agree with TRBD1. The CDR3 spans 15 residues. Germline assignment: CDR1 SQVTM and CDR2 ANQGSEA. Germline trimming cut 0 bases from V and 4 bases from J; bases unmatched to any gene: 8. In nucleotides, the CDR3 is TGCAGCGTTGAAGATCTTCAGGGGGCCGGGTACGAGCAGTACTTC. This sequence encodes CSVEDLQGAGYEQYF.

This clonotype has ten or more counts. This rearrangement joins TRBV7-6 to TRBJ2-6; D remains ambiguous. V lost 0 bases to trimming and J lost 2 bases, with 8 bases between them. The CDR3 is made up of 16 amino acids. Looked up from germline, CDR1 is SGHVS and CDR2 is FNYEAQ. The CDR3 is CASSLAPGAGANVLTF. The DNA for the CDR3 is TGTGCCAGCAGCTTAGCTCCTGGGGCTGGGGCCAACGTCCTGACTTTC.

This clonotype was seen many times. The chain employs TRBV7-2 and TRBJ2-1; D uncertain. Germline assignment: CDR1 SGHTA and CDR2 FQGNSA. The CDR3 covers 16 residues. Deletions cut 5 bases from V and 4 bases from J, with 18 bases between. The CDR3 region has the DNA TGTGCCAGCAGCCAAGACACAGTCCGCTCGTACAATGAGCAGTTCTTC. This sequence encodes CASSQDTVRSYNEQFF. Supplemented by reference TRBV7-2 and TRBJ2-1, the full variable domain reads GAGVSQSPSNKVTEKGKDVELRCDPISGHTALYWYRQSLGQGLEFLIYFQGNSAPDKSGLPSDRFSAERTGGSVSTLTIQRTQQEDSAVYLCASSQDTVRSYNEQFFGPGTRLTVL.

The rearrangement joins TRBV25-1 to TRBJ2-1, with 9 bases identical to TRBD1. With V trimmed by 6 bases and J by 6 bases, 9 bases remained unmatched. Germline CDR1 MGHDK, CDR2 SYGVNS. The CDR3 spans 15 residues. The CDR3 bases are TGTGCCAGCAGGAGACAGGACAGGGGAGGCAATGAGCAGTTCTTC. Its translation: CASRRQDRGGNEQFF.

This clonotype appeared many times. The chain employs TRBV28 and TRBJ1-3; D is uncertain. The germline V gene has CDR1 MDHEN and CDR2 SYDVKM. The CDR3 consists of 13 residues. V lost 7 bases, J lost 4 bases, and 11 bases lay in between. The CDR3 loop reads CASTPSSGNTIYF. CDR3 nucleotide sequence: TGTGCCAGCACCCCATCGTCAGGAAACACCATATATTTT.

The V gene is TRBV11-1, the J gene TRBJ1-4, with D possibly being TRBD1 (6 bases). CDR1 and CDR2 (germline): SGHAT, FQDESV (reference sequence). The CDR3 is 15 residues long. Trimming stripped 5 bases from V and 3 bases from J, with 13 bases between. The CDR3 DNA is TGTGCCAGCAGCAATGGACAGCTCTCTAATGAAAAACTGTTTTTT. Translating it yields CASSNGQLSNEKLFF.

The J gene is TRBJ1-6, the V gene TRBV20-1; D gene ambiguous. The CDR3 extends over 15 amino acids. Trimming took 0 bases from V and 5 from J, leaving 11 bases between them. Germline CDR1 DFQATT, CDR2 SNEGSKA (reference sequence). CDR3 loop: CSARDWESNNSPLHF. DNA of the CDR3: TGCAGTGCTAGAGATTGGGAGAGCAATAATTCACCCCTCCACTTT.

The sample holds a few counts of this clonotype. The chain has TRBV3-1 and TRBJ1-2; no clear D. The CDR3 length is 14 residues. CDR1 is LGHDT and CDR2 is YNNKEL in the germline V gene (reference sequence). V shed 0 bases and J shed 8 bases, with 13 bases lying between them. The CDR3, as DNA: TGTGCCAGCAGCCAAGATGGACGGCTGCAAGGCTACACCTTC. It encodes CASSQDGRLQGYTF.

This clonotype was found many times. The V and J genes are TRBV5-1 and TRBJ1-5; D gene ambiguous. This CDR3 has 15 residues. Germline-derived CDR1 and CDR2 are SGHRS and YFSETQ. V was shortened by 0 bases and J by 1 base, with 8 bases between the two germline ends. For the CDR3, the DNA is TGCGCCAGCAGCTTGGGTAGCAACAGCAATCAGCCCCAGCATTTT. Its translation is CASSLGSNSNQPQHF.

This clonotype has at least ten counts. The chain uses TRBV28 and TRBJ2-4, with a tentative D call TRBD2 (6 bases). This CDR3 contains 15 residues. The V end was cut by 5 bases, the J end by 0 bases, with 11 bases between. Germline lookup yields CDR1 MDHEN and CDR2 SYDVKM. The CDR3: CASSTPGRAKNIQYF. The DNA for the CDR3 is TGTGCCAGCAGTACTCCCGGGAGAGCCAAAAACATTCAGTACTTC.

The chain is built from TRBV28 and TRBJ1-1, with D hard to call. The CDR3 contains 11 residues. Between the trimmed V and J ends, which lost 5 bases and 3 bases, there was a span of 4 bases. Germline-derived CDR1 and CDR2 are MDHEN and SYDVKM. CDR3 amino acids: CASSPHTEAFF. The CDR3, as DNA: TGTGCCAGCAGTCCCCACACTGAAGCTTTCTTT. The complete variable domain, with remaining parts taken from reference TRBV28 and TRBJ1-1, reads DVKVTQSSRYLVKRTGEKVFLECVQDMDHENMFWYRQDPGLGLRLIYFSYDVKMKEKGDIPEGYSVSREKKERFSLILESASTNQTSMYLCASSPHTEAFFGQGTRLTVV.

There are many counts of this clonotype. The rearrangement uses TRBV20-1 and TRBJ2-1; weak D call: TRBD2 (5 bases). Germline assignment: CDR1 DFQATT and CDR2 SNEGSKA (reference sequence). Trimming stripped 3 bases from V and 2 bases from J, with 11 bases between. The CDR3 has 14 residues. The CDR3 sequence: CSASRLAAYNEQFF. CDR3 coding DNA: TGCAGTGCTAGTAGGCTAGCAGCCTACAATGAGCAGTTCTTC.